This T cell receptor (beta chain) is from a study of OX40 agonist ivuxolimab in advanced cancers. TCRdb keeps only in-frame clones here, not all; method: immunoSEQ multiplex PCR. The profile shows 57,000 or so clones, around 86% of them singletons. Germline-derived CDR1 and CDR2 are SGHNT and YYREEE (reference sequence). The V gene end was trimmed by 4 bases and the J gene end by 1 base; junction bases not matched to a gene: 4. The CDR3 extends over 15 amino acids. Autoimmune disease history or systemic immunosuppression led to patient exclusion. Blood sampling was done at baseline, cycle 4 day 1, and cycle 7 day 1.

The specimen comprised CD4+ or CD8+ T cells sorted from blood, sampled in a trial of the OX40 agonist ivuxolimab. This clonotype was sampled from an adult with an advanced solid tumor such as melanoma, head and neck, liver or kidney cancer. The V and J genes are TRBV5-4 and TRBJ2-2; 7 nucleotides line up with TRBD2. CDR3 in DNA: TGTGCCAGCAGCCCGCGGGGGATGAACACCGGGGAGCTGTTTTTT. Amino acid sequence: CASSPRGMNTGELFF.